This T cell receptor (beta chain) was observed in a study of blood T cell repertoires in COVID-19. Libraries were prepared by immunoSEQ multiplex PCR; TCRdb keeps only in-frame clonotypes and omits some of them. The sample consists of about 55,000 clones, 82% of them appearing once. While infection was still active, Seattle patients were enrolled and then followed longitudinally. The length of the CDR3 is 13 residues. Trimming stripped 5 bases from V and 6 bases from J, with 13 bases between. Germline V gene data show CDR1 as MNHEY and CDR2 as SMNVEV (reference sequence). V usage is TRBV27 and J usage is TRBJ1-2, with a possible D match to TRBD1 (5 bases). The source is a man older than 75 with COVID-19, enrolled during active disease. Input material: peripheral blood. The CDR3 coding sequence is TGTGCCAGCAGTGGCCAAGCCAGGGATGGCTACACCTTC. The encoded protein is CASSGQARDGYTF.